Listed below are T cell receptor beta chains from one sample, sequenced in a study of blood T cell repertoires in COVID-19. Only in-frame clones appear in the TCRdb table, and some are missing; sequencing was by immunoSEQ multiplex PCR. This table holds approximately 330,000 clones, about 86% found once. Sequencing used PBMCs or T cells enriched from blood (not recorded which). The receptor source for this set is a woman aged 40 to 50 with acute COVID-19. The CDR3 runs from the conserved cysteine through the conserved F or W. A D gene is named only where the DNA matches it firmly. A row's size may be missing; if present it is once, few, many or a size class.

>NA|TRBV24-1|TRBJ2-2|NA
CATSARGNTGELFF
TGTGCCACCAGCGCGCGGGGGAACACCGGGGAGCTGTTTTTT
>once|TRBV7-3|TRBJ2-1|TRBD2
CASSLQPLAGTLNEQFF
TGTGCCAGCAGCTTACAACCACTAGCGGGGACCCTCAATGAGCAGTTCTTC
>NA|TRBV27|TRBJ1-1|TRBD1
CASSLSEGARTEAFF
TGTGCCAGCAGTTTATCGGAGGGGGCGCGTACTGAAGCTTTCTTT
>NA|TRBV2|TRBJ2-1|NA
CASNQGGSYNEQFF
TGTGCCAGCAACCAGGGGGGCTCCTACAATGAGCAGTTCTTC
>NA|TRBV11-1|TRBJ2-1|NA
CASGAVPIEQFF
TGTGCCAGCGGGGCTGTGCCAATTGAGCAGTTCTTC
>NA|TRBV19|TRBJ1-1|NA
CASSIAGERTEAFF
TGTGCCAGTAGTATAGCTGGGGAGCGCACTGAAGCTTTCTTT
>NA|TRBV3-1/TRBV3-2|TRBJ1-2|NA
CASSQDGSYGYTF
TGTGCCAGCAGCCAAGACGGGTCCTATGGCTACACCTTC
>many|TRBV10-3|TRBJ2-3|NA
CAISESAVRGTDTQYF
TGTGCCATCAGTGAGTCGGCGGTGAGAGGCACAGATACGCAGTATTTT
>NA|TRBV15|TRBJ2-3|TRBD1
CATKTGTGGPGTQYF
TGTGCCACTAAGACCGGGACAGGGGGACCGGGTACGCAGTATTTT
>NA|TRBV5-8|TRBJ1-4|NA
CASSLEGLALEKLFF
TGTGCCAGCAGCTTGGAGGGACTTGCCCTTGAAAAACTGTTTTTT
>NA|TRBV7-9|TRBJ2-7|NA
CASSSTGKQYF
TGTGCCAGCAGCTCTACAGGGAAGCAGTACTTC
>NA|TRBV6-4|TRBJ2-1|NA
CASSVERRNEQFF
TGTGCCAGCAGTGTCGAGAGGAGAAATGAGCAGTTCTTC
>NA|TRBV11-2|TRBJ1-2|NA
CASSLGPRGTNYGYTF
TGTGCCAGCAGCTTAGGCCCCAGGGGCACTAACTATGGCTACACCTTC
>few|TRBV4-3|TRBJ1-6|TRBD1
CASSQEQGGSYNSPLHF
TGCGCCAGCAGCCAAGAACAGGGGGGTTCCTATAATTCACCCCTCCACTTT
>NA|TRBV11-2|TRBJ2-7|TRBD1
CASSLDDRVAYEQYF
TGTGCCAGCAGCTTAGACGACAGGGTGGCCTACGAGCAGTACTTC
>few|TRBV14|TRBJ1-5|NA
CASSQRTSLYQPQHF
TGTGCCAGCAGCCAGCGGACTTCCCTATATCAGCCCCAGCATTTT
>NA|TRBV4-2|TRBJ1-2|NA
CASSQDMRQGQGRRGYTF
TGTGCCAGCAGCCAAGATATGCGTCAAGGTCAGGGGCGGCGAGGCTACACCTTC
>few|TRBV7-2|TRBJ1-3|NA
CASSLEAGTGNTIYF
TGTGCCAGCAGCTTAGAAGCAGGGACTGGAAACACCATATATTTT
>NA|TRBV5-1|TRBJ2-7|TRBD2
CASSSTASGRSYEQYF
TGCGCCAGCAGCTCCACGGCTAGCGGGAGGTCCTACGAGCAGTACTTC
>NA|TRBV24-1|TRBJ2-1|TRBD1
CATSDLGQGARNEQFF
TGTGCCACCAGTGATTTGGGACAGGGGGCGAGGAATGAGCAGTTCTTC
>NA|TRBV19|TRBJ1-2|NA
CASTSKGYGYTF
TGTGCCAGTACGAGTAAGGGGTATGGCTACACCTTC
>NA|TRBV5-8|TRBJ2-3|NA
CANSGSGRGTDTQYF
TGTGCCAACTCTGGTTCCGGTCGGGGAACAGATACGCAGTATTTT
>NA|TRBV7-2|TRBJ2-7|NA
CASSLLYPGTGEQYF
TGTGCCAGCAGCTTGCTATACCCGGGAACCGGCGAGCAGTACTTC
>NA|TRBV29-1|TRBJ2-1|NA
CSVEWGSFLEGNEQFF
TGCAGCGTTGAATGGGGCTCCTTCCTAGAAGGCAATGAGCAGTTCTTC
>NA|TRBV6-5|TRBJ1-1|NA
CASSYRGKNTEAFF
TGTGCCAGCAGTTACCGCGGAAAGAACACTGAAGCTTTCTTT
>NA|TRBV7-2|TRBJ2-7|TRBD2
CASSPGTSGPYEQYF
TGTGCCAGCAGCCCTGGGACTAGCGGTCCCTACGAGCAGTACTTC
>NA|TRBV5-1|TRBJ1-1|NA
CASSLVQGTANTEAFF
TGCGCCAGCAGCTTGGTTCAGGGGACCGCCAACACTGAAGCTTTCTTT
>NA|TRBV5-6|TRBJ2-1|TRBD2
CASSFAGGRASEQFF
TGTGCCAGCAGCTTTGCTGGCGGGAGGGCCAGTGAGCAGTTCTTC
>few|TRBV18|TRBJ1-2|TRBD1
CASSLGSDRASGYTF
TGTGCCAGCTCGCTGGGATCGGACAGGGCTTCTGGCTACACCTTC
>NA|TRBV7-9|TRBJ2-1|NA
CASSLGQGGGEQFF
TGTGCCAGCAGCCTTGGACAGGGCGGGGGTGAGCAGTTCTTC
>NA|TRBV27|TRBJ2-3|TRBD2
CASSLTPPGGGQDTQYF
TGTGCCAGCAGTTTAACCCCGCCCGGCGGGGGGCAGGATACGCAGTATTTT
>once|TRBV6-5|TRBJ2-3|TRBD2
CASSITSGRADTQYF
TGTGCCAGCAGTATCACTAGCGGGAGGGCCGATACGCAGTATTTT
>few|TRBV5-1|TRBJ1-1|NA
CASSLGGNRNTEAFF
TGCGCCAGCAGCCTCGGCGGGAACAGGAACACTGAAGCTTTCTTT
>NA|TRBV6-2/TRBV6-3|TRBJ1-6|NA
CASSRTANNSPLHF
TGTGCCAGCAGTAGGACAGCAAACAATTCACCCCTCCACTTT
>NA|TRBV5-1|TRBJ1-6|NA
CASRQSGSPLHF
TGCGCCTCACGACAGTCTGGCTCACCCCTCCACTTT
>NA|TRBV10-3|TRBJ2-3|TRBD2
CATLAGGVDTQYF
TGTGCCACTCTAGCGGGGGGGGTAGATACGCAGTATTTT
>NA|TRBV5-1|TRBJ1-3|TRBD1
CASSPRQGVGNTIYF
TGCGCCAGCAGCCCAAGGCAGGGGGTAGGAAACACCATATATTTT
>NA|TRBV20-1|TRBJ1-4|TRBD1
CSAGGTGEKLFF
TGCAGTGCTGGTGGGACAGGCGAAAAACTGTTTTTT
>NA|TRBV5-6|TRBJ2-3|NA
CASTGSGFSTDTQYF
TGTGCCAGCACCGGGAGCGGGTTTAGCACAGATACGCAGTATTTT
>NA|TRBV15|TRBJ2-6|TRBD1
CATSRERGTGSGANVLTF
TGTGCCACCAGCAGAGAACGGGGGACAGGGTCTGGGGCCAACGTCCTGACTTTC
>NA|TRBV29-1|TRBJ1-2|TRBD1
CSVDRDRGYGYTF
TGCAGCGTTGACCGGGACAGGGGCTATGGCTACACCTTC
>NA|TRBV29-1|TRBJ1-2|TRBD1
CSGTGGTDYGYTF
TGCAGCGGAACAGGGGGCACTGACTATGGCTACACCTTC
>NA|TRBV11-2|TRBJ2-1|NA
CASSFRDSFSYNEQFF
TGTGCCAGCAGCTTCCGTGACTCTTTCTCCTACAATGAGCAGTTCTTC
>NA|TRBV12-3/TRBV12-4|TRBJ2-7|NA
CASSLSGSYEQYF
TGTGCCAGCAGTTTAAGCGGATCCTACGAGCAGTACTTC
>NA|TRBV19|TRBJ2-3|TRBD2
CASSIWAGDVWATDTQYF
TGTGCCAGTAGTATTTGGGCGGGAGATGTGTGGGCCACAGATACGCAGTATTTT
>NA|TRBV25-1|TRBJ2-7|NA
CASSESGGTYEQYF
TGTGCCAGCAGTGAATCCGGGGGTACCTACGAGCAGTACTTC
>NA|TRBV3-1/TRBV3-2|TRBJ1-3|NA
CASSQAGPFSGNTIYF
TGTGCCAGCAGCCAGGCGGGGCCGTTCTCTGGAAACACCATATATTTT
>NA|TRBV28|TRBJ1-2|NA
CASSFFGRGNYGYTF
TGTGCCAGCAGTTTTTTTGGGAGGGGCAACTATGGCTACACCTTC
>NA|TRBV7-2|TRBJ2-1|NA
CASSVFIGDGNEQFF
TGTGCCAGCAGTGTTTTCATAGGAGATGGGAATGAGCAGTTCTTC
>NA|TRBV10-3|TRBJ1-2|NA
CAISFQDDGYTF
TGTGCCATCAGTTTCCAGGATGATGGCTACACCTTC